Listed here are 2 T cell receptor beta chains from one sample, sequenced in a study of blood T cell repertoires in COVID-19. Profiling relied on immunoSEQ multiplex PCR, and the TCRdb table lists in-frame clones only, not all of them. The data show 300,000 or so clones, 75% to 90% seen once. Material: peripheral blood. These TCRs come from a middle-aged woman who had recovered from COVID-19.

In the case of this clone: The sample has other DNA sequences that encode this CDR3 too. V and J are TRBV5-1 and TRBJ2-7; the D gene is possibly TRBD1 (6 bases). With 4 bases removed from V and 4 bases from J, the gap between germline ends came to 15 bases. The CDR3 runs 14 residues. The germline V gene has CDR1 SGHRS and CDR2 YFSETQ. The CDR3 bases are TGCGCCAGCAGCCCGGACAGAGGGTTATACGAGCAGTACTTC. Protein: CASSPDRGLYEQYF.

This chain links TRBV5-6 with TRBJ1-4; TRBD1 matches at 8 bases. The V and J ends lost 0 bases and 4 bases, in that order; junction bases with no gene match: 5. Looked up from germline, CDR1 is SGHDT and CDR2 is YYEEEE. CDR3 length: 16 amino acids. Here the CDR3 reads CASSLVSGGYNEKLFF. CDR3 in DNA: TGTGCCAGCAGCTTGGTGTCAGGGGGCTATAATGAAAAACTGTTTTTT.